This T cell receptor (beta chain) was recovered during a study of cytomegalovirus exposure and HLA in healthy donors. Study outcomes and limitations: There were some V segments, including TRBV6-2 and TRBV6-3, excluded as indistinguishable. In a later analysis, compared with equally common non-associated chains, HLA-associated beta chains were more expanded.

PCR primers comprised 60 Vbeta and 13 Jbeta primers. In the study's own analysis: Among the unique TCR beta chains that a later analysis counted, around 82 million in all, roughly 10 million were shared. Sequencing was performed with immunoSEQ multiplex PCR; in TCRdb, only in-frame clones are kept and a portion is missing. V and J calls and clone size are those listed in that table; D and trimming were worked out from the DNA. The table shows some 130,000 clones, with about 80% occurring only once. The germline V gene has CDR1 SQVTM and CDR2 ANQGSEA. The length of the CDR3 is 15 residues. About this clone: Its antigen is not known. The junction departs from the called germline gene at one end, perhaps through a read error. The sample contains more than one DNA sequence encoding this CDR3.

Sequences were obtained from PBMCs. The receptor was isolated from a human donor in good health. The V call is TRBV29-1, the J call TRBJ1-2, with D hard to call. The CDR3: CSVDGRGRGSNGYTF. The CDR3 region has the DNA TGCAGCGTGGACGGACGGGGTCGGGGATCGAATGGCTACACTTTC.